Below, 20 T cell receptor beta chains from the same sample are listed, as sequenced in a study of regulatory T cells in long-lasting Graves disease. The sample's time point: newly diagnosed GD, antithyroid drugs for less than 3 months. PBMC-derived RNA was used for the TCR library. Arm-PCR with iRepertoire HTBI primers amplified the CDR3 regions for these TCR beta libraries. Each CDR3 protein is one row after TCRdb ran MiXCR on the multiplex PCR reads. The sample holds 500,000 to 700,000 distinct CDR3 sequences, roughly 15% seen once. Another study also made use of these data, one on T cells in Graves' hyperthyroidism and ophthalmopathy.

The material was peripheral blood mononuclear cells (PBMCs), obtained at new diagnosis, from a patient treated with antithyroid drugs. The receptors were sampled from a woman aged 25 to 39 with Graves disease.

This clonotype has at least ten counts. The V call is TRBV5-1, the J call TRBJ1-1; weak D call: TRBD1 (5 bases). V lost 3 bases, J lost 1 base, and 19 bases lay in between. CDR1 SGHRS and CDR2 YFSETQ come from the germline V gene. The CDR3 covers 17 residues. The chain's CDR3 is CASSSPEWGLGNTEAFF. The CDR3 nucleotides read TGCGCCAGCAGCTCCCCTGAGTGGGGCTTAGGGAACACTGAAGCTTTCTTT.

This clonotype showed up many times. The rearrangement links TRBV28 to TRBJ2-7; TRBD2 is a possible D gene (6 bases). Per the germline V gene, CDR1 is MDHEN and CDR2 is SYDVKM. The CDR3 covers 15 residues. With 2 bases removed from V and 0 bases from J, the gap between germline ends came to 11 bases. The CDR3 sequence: CASSLGGTVSYEQYF. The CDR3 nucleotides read TGTGCCAGCAGTTTAGGGGGGACGGTCTCCTACGAGCAGTACTTC.

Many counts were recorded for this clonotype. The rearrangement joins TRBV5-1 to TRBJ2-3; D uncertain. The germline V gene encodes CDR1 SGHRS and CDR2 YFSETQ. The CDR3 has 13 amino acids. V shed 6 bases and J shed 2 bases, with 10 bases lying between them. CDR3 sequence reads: CASNGSPTDTQYF. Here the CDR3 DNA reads TGCGCCAGCAACGGCTCGCCCACAGATACGCAGTATTTT.

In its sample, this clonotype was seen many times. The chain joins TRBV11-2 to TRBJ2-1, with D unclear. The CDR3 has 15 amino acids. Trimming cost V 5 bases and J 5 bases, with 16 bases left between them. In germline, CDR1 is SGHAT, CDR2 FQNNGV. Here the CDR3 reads CASSLPIPYNNEQFF. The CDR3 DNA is TGTGCCAGCAGCCTGCCAATTCCCTACAACAATGAGCAGTTCTTC.

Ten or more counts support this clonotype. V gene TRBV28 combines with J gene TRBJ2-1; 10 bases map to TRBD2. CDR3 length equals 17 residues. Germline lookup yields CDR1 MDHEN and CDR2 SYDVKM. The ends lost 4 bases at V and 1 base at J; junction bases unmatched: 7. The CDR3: CASSSPSGGGSYNEQFF. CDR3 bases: TGTGCCAGCAGTTCGCCTAGCGGGGGCGGGTCCTACAATGAGCAGTTCTTC.

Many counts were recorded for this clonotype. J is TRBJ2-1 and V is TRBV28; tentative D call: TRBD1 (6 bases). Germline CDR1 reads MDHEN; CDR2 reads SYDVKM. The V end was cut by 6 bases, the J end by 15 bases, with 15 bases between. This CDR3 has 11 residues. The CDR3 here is CASRAQGSWFF. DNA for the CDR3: TGTGCCAGCAGAGCGCAGGGGTCTTGGTTCTTC.

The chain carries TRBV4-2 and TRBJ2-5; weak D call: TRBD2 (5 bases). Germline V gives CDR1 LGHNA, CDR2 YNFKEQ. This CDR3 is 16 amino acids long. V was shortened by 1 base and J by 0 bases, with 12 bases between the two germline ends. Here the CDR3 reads CASSQVAGEYQETQYF. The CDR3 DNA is TGTGCCAGCAGCCAAGTGGCTGGGGAGTACCAAGAGACCCAGTACTTC.

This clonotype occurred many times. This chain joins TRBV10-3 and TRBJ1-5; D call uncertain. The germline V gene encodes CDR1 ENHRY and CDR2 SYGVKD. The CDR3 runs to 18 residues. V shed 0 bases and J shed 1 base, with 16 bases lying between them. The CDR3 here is CAISESNLAGLSNQPQHF. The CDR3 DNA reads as TGTGCCATCAGTGAGTCGAATTTAGCAGGATTGAGCAATCAGCCCCAGCATTTT.

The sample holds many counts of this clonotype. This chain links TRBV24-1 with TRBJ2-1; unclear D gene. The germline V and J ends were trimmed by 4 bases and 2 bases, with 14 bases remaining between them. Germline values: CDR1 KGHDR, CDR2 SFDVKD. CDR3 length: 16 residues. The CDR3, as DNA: TGTGCCACCAGTGACCCCCGGCTGGCAGCCTACAATGAGCAGTTCTTC. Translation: CATSDPRLAAYNEQFF.

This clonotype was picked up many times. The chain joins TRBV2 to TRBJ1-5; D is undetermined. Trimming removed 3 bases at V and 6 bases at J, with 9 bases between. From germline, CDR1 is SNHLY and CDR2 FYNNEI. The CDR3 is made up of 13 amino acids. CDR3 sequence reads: CASSEHPSQPQHF. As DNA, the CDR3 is TGTGCCAGCAGTGAGCACCCCAGTCAGCCCCAGCATTTT. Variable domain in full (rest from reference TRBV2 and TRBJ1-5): EPEVTQTPSHQVTQMGQEVILRCVPISNHLYFYWYRQILGQKVEFLVSFYNNEISEKSEIFDDQFSVERPDGSNFTLKIRSTKLEDSAMYFCASSEHPSQPQHFGDGTRLSIL.

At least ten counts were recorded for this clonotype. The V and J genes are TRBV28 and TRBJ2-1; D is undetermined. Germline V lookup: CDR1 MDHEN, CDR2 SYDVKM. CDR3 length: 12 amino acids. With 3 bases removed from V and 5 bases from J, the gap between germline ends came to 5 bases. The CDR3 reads CASSFGDNEQFF. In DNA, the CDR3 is TGTGCCAGCAGTTTCGGTGACAATGAGCAGTTCTTC.

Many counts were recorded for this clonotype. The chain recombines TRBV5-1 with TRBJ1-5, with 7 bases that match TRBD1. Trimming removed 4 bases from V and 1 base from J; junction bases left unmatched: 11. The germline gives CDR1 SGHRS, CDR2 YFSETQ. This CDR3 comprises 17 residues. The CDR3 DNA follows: TGCGCCAGCAGCCCTGGAGGAGGGGGCGAGAGCAATCAGCCCCAGCATTTT. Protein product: CASSPGGGGESNQPQHF.

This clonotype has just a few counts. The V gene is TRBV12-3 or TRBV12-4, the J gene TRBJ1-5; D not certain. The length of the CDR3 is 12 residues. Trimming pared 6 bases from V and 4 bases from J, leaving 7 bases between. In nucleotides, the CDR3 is TGTGCCAGCAGAGGCAGAAATCAGCCCCAGCATTTT. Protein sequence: CASRGRNQPQHF.

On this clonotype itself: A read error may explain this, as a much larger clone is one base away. CDR3 amino acids: CASSPLTFLAGGNNEQFF. The CDR3 nucleotides read TGTGCCAGCAGTCCCCTTACCTTTCTAGCGGGTGGGAACAATGAGCAGTTCTTC. The chain carries TRBV12-3 or TRBV12-4 and TRBJ2-1, with 8 nucleotides matching TRBD2. V gave up 5 bases and J gave up 5 bases; unmatched junction bases: 17. CDR3 size: 18 residues.

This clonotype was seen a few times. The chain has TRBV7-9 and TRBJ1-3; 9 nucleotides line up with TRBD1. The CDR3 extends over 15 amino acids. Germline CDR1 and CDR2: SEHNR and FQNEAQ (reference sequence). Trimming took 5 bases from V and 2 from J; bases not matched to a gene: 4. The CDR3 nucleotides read TGTGCCAGCAGCAAATGGACAGGGGCTGGAAACACCATATATTTT. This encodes CASSKWTGAGNTIYF. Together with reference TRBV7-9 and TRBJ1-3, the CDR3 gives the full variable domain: DTGVSQNPRHKITKRGQNVTFRCDPISEHNRLYWYRQTLGQGPEFLTYFQNEAQLEKSRLLSDRFSAERPKGSFSTLEIQRTEQGDSAMYLCASSKWTGAGNTIYFGEGSWLTVV.

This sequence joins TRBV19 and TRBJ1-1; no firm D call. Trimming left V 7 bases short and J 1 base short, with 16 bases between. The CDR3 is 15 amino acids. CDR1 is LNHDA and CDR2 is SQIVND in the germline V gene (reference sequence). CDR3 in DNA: TGTGCCAGTACCCCCGGCCTCACAAAGAACACTGAAGCTTTCTTT. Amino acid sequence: CASTPGLTKNTEAFF.

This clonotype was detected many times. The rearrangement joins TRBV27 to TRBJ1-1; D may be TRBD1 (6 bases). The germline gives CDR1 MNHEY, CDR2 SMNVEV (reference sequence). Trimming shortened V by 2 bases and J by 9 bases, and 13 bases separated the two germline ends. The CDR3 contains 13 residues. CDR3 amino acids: CASSLMAGQQAFF. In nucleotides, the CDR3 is TGTGCCAGCAGTTTAATGGCAGGACAGCAAGCTTTCTTT.

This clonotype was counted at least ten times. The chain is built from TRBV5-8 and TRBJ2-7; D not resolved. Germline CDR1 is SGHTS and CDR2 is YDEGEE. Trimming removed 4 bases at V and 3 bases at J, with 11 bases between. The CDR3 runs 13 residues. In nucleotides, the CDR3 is TGTGCCAGCAGCGCCGGACGGAACTACGAGCAGTACTTC. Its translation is CASSAGRNYEQYF.

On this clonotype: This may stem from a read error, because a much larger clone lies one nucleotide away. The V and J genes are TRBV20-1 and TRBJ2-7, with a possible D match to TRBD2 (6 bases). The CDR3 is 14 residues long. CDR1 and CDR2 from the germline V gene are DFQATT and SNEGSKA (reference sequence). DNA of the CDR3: TGCAGTGCTAGAGATCTGGAGGGGCCCTACGGGCAGTACTTC. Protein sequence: CSARDLEGPYGQYF.

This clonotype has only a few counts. This chain's CDR3 is CASSLEGHPNTEAFF. The CDR3 region has the DNA TGTGCCAGCAGCTTAGAGGGACATCCGAACACTGAAGCTTTCTTT. The chain combines TRBV7-9 with TRBJ1-1; TRBD1 might be the D (6 bases). This CDR3 comprises 15 residues. Germline assignment: CDR1 SEHNR and CDR2 FQNEAQ (reference sequence). Trimming took 1 base from V and 1 from J, leaving 10 bases between them.